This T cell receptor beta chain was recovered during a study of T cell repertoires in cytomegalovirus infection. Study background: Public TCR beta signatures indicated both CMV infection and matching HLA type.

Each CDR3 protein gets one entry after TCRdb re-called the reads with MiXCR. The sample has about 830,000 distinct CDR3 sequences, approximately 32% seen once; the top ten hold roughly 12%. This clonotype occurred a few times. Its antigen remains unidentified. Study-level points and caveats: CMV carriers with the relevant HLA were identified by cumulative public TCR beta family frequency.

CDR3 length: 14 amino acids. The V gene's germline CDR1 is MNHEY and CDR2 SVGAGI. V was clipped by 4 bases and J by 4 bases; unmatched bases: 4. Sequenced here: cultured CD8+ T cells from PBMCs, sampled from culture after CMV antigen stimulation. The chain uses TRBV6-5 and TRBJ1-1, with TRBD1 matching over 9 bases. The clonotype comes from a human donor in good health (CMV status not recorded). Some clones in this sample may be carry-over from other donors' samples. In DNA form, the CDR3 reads TGTGCCAGCAGTTTTACACAGGGGGCCACTGAAGCTTTCTTT. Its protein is CASSFTQGATEAFF.